These 21 T cell receptor beta chains came from one sample sequenced in a study of blood T cell repertoires in COVID-19. Some clones are missing from TCRdb's copy, which holds only in-frame ones; the method was immunoSEQ multiplex PCR. Altogether around 250,000 clones are present, around 83% being singletons, with the ten largest covering less than 4%. The sequencing input was peripheral blood. Receptors originate from a woman aged 18-35 years with acute or convalescent COVID-19.

This clone showed up just once. The rearrangement uses TRBV3-1 (or the pseudogene TRBV3-2) and TRBJ2-7; 9 nucleotides agree with TRBD1. Germline V gene data show CDR1 as LGHDT and CDR2 as YNNKEL (reference sequence). The CDR3 runs to 14 residues. Trimming cost V 0 bases and J 3 bases; bases outside gene matches: 0. CDR3 region: CASSQEGQGYEQYF. CDR3 sequence (DNA): TGTGCCAGCAGCCAAGAGGGACAGGGCTACGAGCAGTACTTC.

The V gene is TRBV5-5, the J gene TRBJ2-3, with 7 bases fitting TRBD1. Germline V lookup: CDR1 SGHKS, CDR2 YYEKEE (reference sequence). The CDR3 runs to 15 residues. With V trimmed by 0 bases and J by 4 bases, 5 bases remained unmatched. CDR3 sequence: CASSLGAGGPDTQYF. CDR3 nucleotides: TGTGCCAGCAGCTTGGGGGCAGGGGGACCAGATACGCAGTATTTT.

This clone has a single count. The chain has TRBV19 and TRBJ2-6, with D unclear. Trimming took 3 bases from V and 3 from J, leaving 3 bases between them. This CDR3 has 13 residues. Per germline, CDR1 LNHDA and CDR2 SQIVND (reference sequence). The CDR3 sequence: CASSIGGANVLTF. CDR3 in DNA: TGTGCCAGTAGTATCGGTGGGGCCAACGTCCTGACTTTC.

The chain uses TRBV28 and TRBJ1-6; the D is unclear. The V and J ends lost 2 bases and 10 bases respectively, with 15 bases between them. The germline gives CDR1 MDHEN, CDR2 SYDVKM. This CDR3 is 15 amino acids long. For the CDR3, the DNA is TGTGCCAGCAGTTTACGAGGGCAGGCGGGGTCACCCCTCCACTTT. This encodes CASSLRGQAGSPLHF.

V gene TRBV11-2 combines with J gene TRBJ1-2; 7 nucleotides align to TRBD1. This CDR3 has 15 residues. Germline-derived CDR1 and CDR2 are SGHAT and FQNNGV. Trimming at V came to 5 bases and at J to 0 bases, leaving 6 bases not matched to a gene. CDR3 sequence: CASSPGQYANYGYTF. Written as DNA, the CDR3 is TGTGCCAGCAGCCCGGGACAGTACGCTAACTATGGCTACACCTTC.

The V call is TRBV4-3, the J call TRBJ2-7; weak D call: TRBD2 (5 bases). With 3 bases removed from V and 1 base from J, the gap between germline ends came to 10 bases. Per the germline V gene, CDR1 is LGHNA and CDR2 is YSLEER. This CDR3 spans 14 amino acids. CDR3 amino acids: CASSQDRRSYEQYF. The CDR3 DNA reads as TGCGCCAGCAGCCAGGATCGGAGGTCCTACGAGCAGTACTTC.

The J gene is TRBJ2-1, the V gene TRBV28; 9 bases match TRBD2. Germline-derived CDR1 and CDR2 are MDHEN and SYDVKM. V lost 4 bases to trimming and J lost 2 bases; unmatched junction nucleotides: 9. This CDR3 has 17 amino acids. CDR3 sequence (DNA): TGTGCCAGCAGTTCCCTATTAGCGGGAGTTGCCTACAATGAGCAGTTCTTC. The encoded protein is CASSSLLAGVAYNEQFF.

The CDR3 DNA follows: TGTGCCAGTAGTCCAGAGGCCTTTCTAGTGGATACGCAGTATTTT. It encodes CASSPEAFLVDTQYF. The V and J genes are TRBV19 and TRBJ2-3; D gene ambiguous. This CDR3 comprises 15 residues. Trimming stripped 5 bases from V and 6 bases from J, with 18 bases between. The germline V gene encodes CDR1 LNHDA and CDR2 SQIVND (reference sequence).

The chain combines TRBV5-1 with TRBJ1-2; 11 nucleotides match TRBD1. The CDR3 length is 15 residues. The trim removed 0 bases at V and 3 bases at J, leaving 1 base unmatched. Germline loops: CDR1 SGHRS, CDR2 YFSETQ. CDR3 in amino acids: CASSLGTGGDYGYTF. CDR3 DNA sequence: TGCGCCAGCAGCTTGGGGACAGGGGGCGACTATGGCTACACCTTC.

This clone was picked up one time. The V gene is TRBV2, the J gene TRBJ1-5; 7 bases align to TRBD1. Germline CDR1 SNHLY, CDR2 FYNNEI. V shed 6 bases, J shed 6 bases, and the junction held 5 bases outside the gene matches. The CDR3 is 13 residues long. In nucleotides, the CDR3 is TGTGCCAGCAGAGACCAGGGGGGTCAGCCCCAGCATTTT. Its protein is CASRDQGGQPQHF. Full variable domain (remainder filled in from reference TRBV2 and TRBJ1-5): EPEVTQTPSHQVTQMGQEVILRCVPISNHLYFYWYRQILGQKVEFLVSFYNNEISEKSEIFDDQFSVERPDGSNFTLKIRSTKLEDSAMYFCASRDQGGQPQHFGDGTRLSIL.

CDR3 region: CSANPGGEQFF. CDR3 nucleotide sequence: TGCAGTGCTAATCCGGGAGGTGAGCAGTTCTTC. This chain links TRBV20-1 with TRBJ2-1, with 7 bases lining up with TRBD2. V shed 4 bases and J 9 bases; nucleotides not matched to a gene: 3. The CDR3 is 11 amino acids. Germline CDR1 and CDR2: DFQATT and SNEGSKA (reference sequence).

This rearrangement joins TRBV5-5 to TRBJ1-4; D is undetermined. Germline V gene lookup returns CDR1 SGHKS and CDR2 YYEKEE (reference sequence). Trimming took 0 bases from V and 0 from J, leaving 9 bases between them. CDR3 length: 16 residues. The CDR3 sequence: CASSLVGGSTNEKLFF. The CDR3 nucleotides read TGTGCCAGCAGCTTGGTCGGAGGCTCAACTAATGAAAAACTGTTTTTT.

V gene TRBV24-1 combines with J gene TRBJ2-3; tentatively, D is TRBD2 (6 bases). The CDR3 spans 15 residues. V lost 3 bases and J 8 bases, leaving 17 bases between the germline ends. Germline assignment: CDR1 KGHDR and CDR2 SFDVKD. In nucleotides, the CDR3 is TGTGCCACCAGTGATCCCAGTCGGGGGAGTGGTACGCAGTATTTT. This sequence encodes CATSDPSRGSGTQYF.

The chain is built from TRBV24-1 and TRBJ2-2; maybe TRBD1 (7 bases). CDR1 KGHDR and CDR2 SFDVKD come from the germline V gene. CDR3 size: 17 residues. V was trimmed by 4 bases and J by 0 bases, leaving 14 bases between them. The chain's CDR3 is CATSDGGQKTNTGELFF. In nucleotides, the CDR3 is TGTGCCACCAGTGACGGGGGACAGAAGACGAACACCGGGGAGCTGTTTTTT.

V is TRBV15 and J is TRBJ1-2, with TRBD1 matching over 9 bases. Germline V gene lookup returns CDR1 LNHNV and CDR2 YYDKDF (reference sequence). The CDR3 runs to 15 residues. The V and J ends lost 3 bases and 1 base, in that order; junction bases with no gene match: 3. The CDR3 loop reads CATSRPGQGNYGYTF. CDR3 bases: TGTGCCACCAGCAGGCCGGGACAGGGTAACTATGGCTACACCTTC.

As DNA, the CDR3 is TGTGCCATCAGTGACTGGACAGGGGAGGAGACCCAGTACTTC. It specifies CAISDWTGEETQYF. The rearrangement links TRBV10-3 to TRBJ2-5; 9 bases fit TRBD1. After removal of 3 bases from V and 5 bases from J, the junction contained 4 bases not matched to a gene. The germline CDR1 and CDR2 sequences are ENHRY and SYGVKD. This CDR3 spans 14 amino acids.

The chain has TRBV30 and TRBJ1-3; D possibly corresponds to TRBD1 (6 bases). The CDR3 extends over 16 amino acids. CDR1 GTSNPN and CDR2 SVGIG come from the germline V gene (reference sequence). Trimming took off 0 bases at V and 9 bases at J, with 21 bases between the two ends. The CDR3, as DNA: TGTGCCTGGAGTGTACAAATCGGACAGAGCGTGGGCACCATATATTTT. Translating it yields CAWSVQIGQSVGTIYF.

The chain uses TRBV28 and TRBJ2-7, with TRBD1 identical over 7 bases. The V gene's germline CDR1 is MDHEN and CDR2 SYDVKM. This CDR3 contains 15 residues. V gave up 7 bases and J gave up 2 bases; unmatched junction bases: 11. The CDR3 spells CASTTGVAIAYEQYF. Here the CDR3 DNA reads TGTGCCAGCACCACAGGGGTAGCTATTGCCTACGAGCAGTACTTC. The whole variable domain, remainder taken from reference TRBV28 and TRBJ2-7, is DVKVTQSSRYLVKRTGEKVFLECVQDMDHENMFWYRQDPGLGLRLIYFSYDVKMKEKGDIPEGYSVSREKKERFSLILESASTNQTSMYLCASTTGVAIAYEQYFGPGTRLTVT.

The chain carries TRBV6-5 and TRBJ1-3; D is perhaps TRBD1 (5 bases). The V and J ends lost 6 bases and 1 base respectively, with 10 bases between them. The CDR3 is made up of 14 amino acids. Per the germline V gene, CDR1 is MNHEY and CDR2 is SVGAGI. CDR3 sequence: CASSQGMSGNTIYF. The DNA for the CDR3 is TGTGCCAGCAGCCAGGGAATGTCTGGAAACACCATATATTTT.

The chain has TRBV9 and TRBJ2-5, with D hard to call. The germline V gene encodes CDR1 SGDLS and CDR2 YYNGEE. The length of the CDR3 is 13 residues. V gave up 4 bases and J gave up 7 bases, with 14 bases separating them. This chain's CDR3 is CASSSDFSGTQYF. DNA for the CDR3: TGTGCCAGCAGCTCTGATTTTTCCGGGACCCAGTACTTC.

This clone was recorded a few times. This chain uses TRBV30 with TRBJ1-6, with TRBD1 matching 9 bases. Per germline, CDR1 GTSNPN and CDR2 SVGIG (reference sequence). V lost 7 bases, J lost 7 bases, and 14 bases stayed unmatched. The CDR3 runs 16 residues. The CDR3 DNA reads TGTGCCTCTACCCAGGGGGGGACAGGGTACAATTCACCCCTCCACTTT. Its protein is CASTQGGTGYNSPLHF.